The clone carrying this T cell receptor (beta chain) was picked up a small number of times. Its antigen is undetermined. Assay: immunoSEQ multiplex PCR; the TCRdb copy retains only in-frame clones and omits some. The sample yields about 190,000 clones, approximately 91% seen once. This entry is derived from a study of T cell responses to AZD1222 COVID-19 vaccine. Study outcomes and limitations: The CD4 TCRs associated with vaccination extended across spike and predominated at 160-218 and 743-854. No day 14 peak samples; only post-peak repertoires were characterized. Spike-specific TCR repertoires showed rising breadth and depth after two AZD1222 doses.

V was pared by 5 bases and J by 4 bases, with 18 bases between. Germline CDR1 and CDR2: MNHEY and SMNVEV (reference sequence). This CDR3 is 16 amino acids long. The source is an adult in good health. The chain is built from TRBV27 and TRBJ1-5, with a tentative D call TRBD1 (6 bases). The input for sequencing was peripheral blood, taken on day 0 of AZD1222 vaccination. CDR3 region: CASSPDRSPWNQPQHF. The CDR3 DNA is TGTGCCAGCAGTCCTGACAGGTCGCCTTGGAATCAGCCCCAGCATTTT.